Shown below are 21 T cell receptor beta chains from a single sample sequenced in a study of blood T cell repertoires in COVID-19. Sequencing was performed with immunoSEQ multiplex PCR; in TCRdb, only in-frame clones are kept and a portion is missing. In the table there are around 100,000 clones, 80% of which are singletons. Sequencing used peripheral blood. Receptor source: a man aged 65 to 79 with active or convalescent COVID-19.

This chain's CDR3 is CATRTSGRVLDTQYF. The DNA for the CDR3 is TGTGCCACCCGGACTAGCGGGAGGGTTTTAGATACGCAGTATTTT. The chain couples TRBV15 to TRBJ2-3; 15 bases are a match to TRBD2. Losses at the gene ends were 8 bases for V and 5 bases for J; bases not matched to a gene: 5. This CDR3 comprises 15 residues. Germline lookup yields CDR1 LNHNV and CDR2 YYDKDF (reference sequence).

The V call is TRBV6-1, the J call TRBJ2-7, with 7 bases fitting TRBD1. The V segment lost 4 bases and the J segment 1 base; nucleotides outside the gene matches: 10. Germline lookup yields CDR1 MNHNS and CDR2 SASEGT. The CDR3 totals 16 residues. The CDR3 loop reads CASSAQTGLGSYEQYF. Written as DNA, the CDR3 is TGTGCCAGCAGTGCCCAGACAGGGTTGGGGTCCTACGAGCAGTACTTC.

The V gene is TRBV20-1, the J gene TRBJ2-7, with TRBD1 identical over 8 bases. Trimming at V came to 3 bases and at J to 2 bases, leaving 9 bases not matched to a gene. The CDR3 is 15 amino acids. Germline assignment: CDR1 DFQATT and CDR2 SNEGSKA (reference sequence). The CDR3, as DNA: TGCAGTGCTAGTCCCTTGACAGGGGACCCCTACGAGCAGTACTTC. It specifies CSASPLTGDPYEQYF.

This sequence joins TRBV7-9 and TRBJ1-1; a possible D gene is TRBD1 (6 bases). Germline values: CDR1 SEHNR, CDR2 FQNEAQ (reference sequence). This CDR3 contains 17 residues. V was pared by 2 bases and J by 4 bases, with 20 bases between. The CDR3 here is CASSLKRGIGKFTEAFF. The CDR3 nucleotides are TGTGCCAGCAGCTTAAAGAGGGGGATAGGGAAGTTCACTGAAGCTTTCTTT. Full variable domain (outside the CDR3, taken from reference TRBV7-9 and TRBJ1-1): DTGVSQNPRHKITKRGQNVTFRCDPISEHNRLYWYRQTLGQGPEFLTYFQNEAQLEKSRLLSDRFSAERPKGSFSTLEIQRTEQGDSAMYLCASSLKRGIGKFTEAFFGQGTRLTVV.

The chain is built from TRBV10-3 and TRBJ2-3; D unresolved. The CDR3 runs 15 residues. The germline V gene encodes CDR1 ENHRY and CDR2 SYGVKD. V was clipped by 4 bases and J by 0 bases, with 11 bases between them. The CDR3 nucleotides are TGTGCCATCAGTGTTCCGACATCTAGCACAGATACGCAGTATTTT. Protein sequence: CAISVPTSSTDTQYF.

The rearrangement links TRBV11-1 to TRBJ2-2; weak D call: TRBD2 (5 bases). The length of the CDR3 is 15 residues. Germline V gene data show CDR1 as SGHAT and CDR2 as FQDESV (reference sequence). V lost 0 bases and J lost 3, with 8 bases in between. CDR3 DNA sequence: TGTGCCAGCAGCTTAGCGAGGAGGTACACCGGGGAGCTGTTTTTT. This translates into CASSLARRYTGELFF.

V and J are TRBV6-2 or TRBV6-3 and TRBJ2-7, with D perhaps TRBD2 (5 bases). V was trimmed by 6 bases and J by 6 bases, leaving 15 bases between them. The V gene's germline CDR1 is MNHEY and CDR2 SVGEGT. This CDR3 has 13 residues. The CDR3 DNA follows: TGTGCCAGCAGCCTGAATGAGGGCTTCGAGCAGTACTTC. It encodes CASSLNEGFEQYF.

This clone was observed a few times. V usage is TRBV7-5 and J usage is TRBJ1-2. TRBV7-5 is flagged as a pseudogene. The CDR3 runs 14 residues. The CDR3 coding sequence is TGTGCCAGAAGCTTCCGGAAGGAGGGGTATGGCTACACCTTC. As protein: CARSFRKEGYGYTF.

Of note for this clone: An end of the junction does not agree with germline; a read error may underlie this. The chain uses TRBV14 and TRBJ1-2; maybe TRBD1 (6 bases). The CDR3 runs to 18 residues. Looked up from germline, CDR1 is SGHDN and CDR2 is FVKESK. This CDR3 reads CASSKDTGNFLVNYGYTF. The CDR3 DNA reads TGTGCCAGCAGCAAAGATACAGGGAACTTCTTGGTTAACTATGGCTACACCTTC.

This chain links TRBV7-2 with TRBJ2-5, with D perhaps matching TRBD1 (5 bases). This CDR3 contains 14 residues. Trimming shortened V by 5 bases and J by 1 base, and 11 bases separated the two germline ends. The germline V gene encodes CDR1 SGHTA and CDR2 FQGNSA. CDR3 nucleotides: TGTGCCAGCAGCCAGGGTTCTATCCAAGAGACCCAGTACTTC. As protein: CASSQGSIQETQYF.

The chain employs TRBV29-1 and TRBJ2-5; perhaps TRBD2 as D (6 bases). V lost 7 bases and J 4 bases, leaving 16 bases between the germline ends. Germline-derived CDR1 and CDR2 are SQVTM and ANQGSEA. The CDR3 runs 13 residues. CDR3 DNA: TGCAGCGCCACCTCAGTGGGAGGAGAGACCCAGTACTTC. This codes for CSATSVGGETQYF.

The chain couples TRBV5-4 to TRBJ1-3, with D unclear. The CDR3 sequence is 16 residues long. Germline V gene lookup returns CDR1 SGHNT and CDR2 YYREEE (reference sequence). Trimming took off 0 bases at V and 0 bases at J, with 10 bases between the two ends. The DNA for the CDR3 is TGTGCCAGCAGCTTGGCCGGGATGAGCTCTGGAAACACCATATATTTT. Translated, it gives CASSLAGMSSGNTIYF.

The J gene is TRBJ2-7, the V gene TRBV30, with D unresolved. The V gene lost 0 bases and the J gene lost 4 bases, with 13 bases spanning the gap. Germline CDR1 and CDR2: GTSNPN and SVGIG (reference sequence). The CDR3 covers 14 residues. The chain's CDR3 is CAWSVAVGPYEQYF. The DNA of the CDR3 is TGTGCCTGGAGTGTCGCAGTTGGCCCTTACGAGCAGTACTTC. The full variable domain, completed using reference TRBV30 and TRBJ2-7, is SQTIHQWPATLVQPVGSPLSLECTVEGTSNPNLYWYRQAAGRGLQLLFYSVGIGQISSEVPQNLSASRPQDRQFILSSKKLLLSDSGFYLCAWSVAVGPYEQYFGPGTRLTVT.

V gene TRBV5-4 combines with J gene TRBJ1-3, with D perhaps matching TRBD1 (5 bases). Germline CDR1 SGHNT, CDR2 YYREEE (reference sequence). V dropped 4 bases and J dropped 4 bases, with 18 bases sitting between them. This CDR3 is built from 16 residues. CDR3 in amino acids: CASSPRAEGHGNTIYF. The CDR3 nucleotides are TGTGCCAGCAGCCCTAGGGCGGAGGGGCACGGAAACACCATATATTTT.

The gene calls are TRBV7-2 and TRBJ1-5; tentatively, D is TRBD1 (5 bases). Deletions cut 3 bases from V and 5 bases from J, with 8 bases between. Germline V lookup: CDR1 SGHTA, CDR2 FQGNSA. The CDR3 covers 13 residues. CDR3 sequence (DNA): TGTGCCAGCAGCTTGGGCAGGGATCAGCCCCAGCATTTT. Translated, it gives CASSLGRDQPQHF.

The genes are TRBV15 and TRBJ1-2; D is undetermined. Per the germline V gene, CDR1 is LNHNV and CDR2 is YYDKDF (reference sequence). V was cut by 1 base and J by 2 bases, with 8 bases left in between. CDR3 length: 14 residues. The CDR3 coding sequence is TGTGCCACCAGCAGAGGCCAGGCCAACTATGGCTACACCTTC. Translated, it gives CATSRGQANYGYTF. Combining the CDR3 with reference TRBV15 and TRBJ1-2 gives the whole variable domain DAMVIQNPRYQVTQFGKPVTLSCSQTLNHNVMYWYQQKSSQAPKLLFHYYDKDFNNEADTPDNFQSRRPNTSFCFLDIRSPGLGDTAMYLCATSRGQANYGYTFGSGTRLTVV.

The V and J genes are TRBV7-2 and TRBJ2-1; TRBD2 aligns across 9 bases. The CDR3 contains 14 residues. Germline V CDR1 and CDR2: SGHTA, FQGNSA. Germline trimming cut 5 bases from V and 6 bases from J; bases unmatched to any gene: 5. The DNA of the CDR3 is TGTGCCAGCAGCGTGGGACTAGCTCTCAATGAGCAGTTCTTC. Translating gives CASSVGLALNEQFF.

The table lists this clone with a count of one. The chain carries TRBV19 and TRBJ1-2; TRBD1 aligns across 9 bases. The V gene's germline CDR1 is LNHDA and CDR2 SQIVND (reference sequence). The CDR3 spans 13 residues. After removal of 5 bases from V and 5 bases from J, the junction contained 3 bases not matched to a gene. In nucleotides, the CDR3 is TGTGCCAGTAGTGTACAGGGGGCTTATGGCTACACCTTC. Translated: CASSVQGAYGYTF.

The genes are TRBV29-1 and TRBJ2-2; 10 positions match TRBD1. The CDR3 totals 14 residues. After removal of 6 bases from V and 5 bases from J, the junction contained 6 bases not matched to a gene. Germline loops: CDR1 SQVTM, CDR2 ANQGSEA. Here the CDR3 DNA reads TGCAGCGTGACAGGGGGCGCGCCTACCGGGGAGCTGTTTTTT. It specifies CSVTGGAPTGELFF.

This clone appeared a few times. The chain uses TRBV10-3 and TRBJ1-1; 8 bases fit TRBD1. The germline V gene has CDR1 ENHRY and CDR2 SYGVKD. This CDR3 has 13 amino acids. V lost 8 bases, J lost 4 bases, and 6 bases stayed unmatched. As DNA, the CDR3 is TGTGCCATCTCAACAGGGGGTATCACTGAAGCTTTCTTT. Translation: CAISTGGITEAFF.

CDR3 protein: CASSQVDWTSTDTQYF. In nucleotides, the CDR3 is TGCGCCAGCAGCCAAGTAGACTGGACATCCACAGATACGCAGTATTTT. The chain recombines TRBV4-1 with TRBJ2-3; D is possibly TRBD1 (5 bases). Looked up from germline, CDR1 is MGHRA and CDR2 is YSYEKL. The CDR3 contains 16 residues. V shed 1 base and J shed 2 bases, with 13 bases lying between them.